This is a list of T cell receptor beta chains from one sample in a study of graft-versus-host responses after intestinal transplantation. Repertoires were generated with immunoSEQ multiplex PCR, while TCRdb's copy carries only in-frame clones and drops some. The data show roughly 39,000 clones, with 90% to 95% seen just once and less than 0.25% held by the top ten. These receptors have no identified antigens. Here the sequenced sample was unstimulated CD8+ T cells sorted from spleen or lymph node cells, taken before transplant. The origin of the receptors is a human donor who was the organ donor for an intestinal transplant. Both conserved end residues are part of each CDR3. Each record gives: J gene, V gene, D gene, CDR3 DNA, CDR3 protein. The D gene is left open where the match is weak.

J: TRBJ1-1; V: TRBV4-1; D: .; DNA: TGCGCCAGCAGCCAAGGTCCCAGTGAATTAAACACTGAAGCTTTCTTT; CDR3: CASSQGPSELNTEAFF
J: TRBJ2-7; V: TRBV4-1; D: TRBD1; DNA: TGCGCCAGCAGCCCGACGGGACAGGGGGCTTACGAGCAGTACTTC; CDR3: CASSPTGQGAYEQYF
J: TRBJ2-5; V: TRBV5-6; D: .; DNA: TGTGCCAGCAGCTCGCGGGGAAGTTGGGGGGTCGTCCAAGAGACCCAGTACTTC; CDR3: CASSSRGSWGVVQETQYF
J: TRBJ2-7; V: TRBV20-1; D: .; DNA: TGCAGTGCCCCATGGTGGTACGAGCAGTACTTC; CDR3: CSAPWWYEQYF
J: TRBJ1-5; V: TRBV6-1; D: .; DNA: TGTGCCAGCAGCCCTGTCGGGGGCCATCAGCCCCAGCATTTT; CDR3: CASSPVGGHQPQHF
J: TRBJ1-4; V: TRBV9; D: .; DNA: TGTGCCAGCAGCGTAGAAGGGACGGACACAACCCCAAAAGAGGAAAAACTGTTTTTT; CDR3: CASSVEGTDTTPKEEKLFF
J: TRBJ2-7; V: TRBV4-1; D: .; DNA: TGCGCCAGCAGCCCCCATGGGATCGAGCAGTACTTC; CDR3: CASSPHGIEQYF
J: TRBJ2-1; V: TRBV5-1; D: TRBD1; DNA: TGCGCCAGCAGCCACGGACAGGGGTCTAAGTTAACGTACAATGAGCAGTTCTTC; CDR3: CASSHGQGSKLTYNEQFF
J: TRBJ1-5; V: TRBV30; D: TRBD1; DNA: TGTGCCTGGAGTGCCCCGGACAGGGTATATCAGCCCCAGCATTTT; CDR3: CAWSAPDRVYQPQHF
J: TRBJ2-7; V: TRBV5-6; D: TRBD2; DNA: TGTGCCAGCAGCCTGGGACTAGCGGGGGGGCTAAATCTCAACGAGCAGTACTTC; CDR3: CASSLGLAGGLNLNEQYF
J: TRBJ2-7; V: TRBV7-9; D: .; DNA: TGTGCCAGCAGCTTAGCTAACTACGAGCAGTACTTC; CDR3: CASSLANYEQYF
J: TRBJ1-2; V: TRBV27; D: TRBD1; DNA: TGTGCCAGCAGTTTATCCAGGGGGCATGGCTACACCTTC; CDR3: CASSLSRGHGYTF
J: TRBJ1-1; V: TRBV9; D: .; DNA: TGTGCCAGCAGCGTAGGAGCGGGTAACACTGAAGCTTTCTTT; CDR3: CASSVGAGNTEAFF
J: TRBJ2-7; V: TRBV6-1; D: TRBD1; DNA: TGTGCCTCGCCCTGCCAGGACAGGGACCACGAGCAGTACTTC; CDR3: CASPCQDRDHEQYF
J: TRBJ1-3; V: TRBV28; D: .; DNA: TGTGCCACCAGTTCCGTGAAGGTCTCTGGAAACACCATATATTTT; CDR3: CATSSVKVSGNTIYF
J: TRBJ2-3; V: TRBV6-6; D: TRBD2; DNA: TGTGCCAGCAGTCCCATAGCGGGGGGGGGCACAGATACGCAGTATTTT; CDR3: CASSPIAGGGTDTQYF
J: TRBJ1-2; V: TRBV30; D: .; DNA: TGTGCCTGGACTGGGGGCCCTACAGGCGACTATGGCTACACCTTC; CDR3: CAWTGGPTGDYGYTF
J: TRBJ2-6; V: TRBV11-3; D: TRBD1; DNA: TGTGCCAGCAGCTCATGGACTACGGGACAGGGGGCGTCTGGGGCCAACGTCCTGACTTTC; CDR3: CASSSWTTGQGASGANVLTF
J: TRBJ1-4; V: TRBV5-4; D: .; DNA: TGTGCCAGCAGCTTGGGTGAAAAACTGTTTTTT; CDR3: CASSLGEKLFF
J: TRBJ1-2; V: TRBV6-4; D: .; DNA: TGTGCCAGCAGAAGTGGTGTTAGTTGCTACACCTTC; CDR3: CASRSGVSCYTF
J: TRBJ2-1; V: TRBV28; D: .; DNA: TGTGCCAGCAGCGACAGGTACAATGAGCAGTTCTTC; CDR3: CASSDRYNEQFF
J: TRBJ2-7; V: TRBV7-9; D: .; DNA: TGTGCCAGCAGCCATACAGGGACAAGCTCCTACGAGCAGTACTTC; CDR3: CASSHTGTSSYEQYF
J: TRBJ1-2; V: TRBV21-1; D: .; DNA: TGTGCCAGCAGCAATAGTACGACATGCCTAAGGTACACCTTC; CDR3: CASSNSTTCLRYTF
J: TRBJ1-2; V: TRBV5-8; D: .; DNA: TGTGCCAGCAGCTTCCGGGGGGATCTCCCTAACTATGGCTACACCTTC; CDR3: CASSFRGDLPNYGYTF
J: TRBJ2-5; V: TRBV4-3; D: .; DNA: TGCGCCAGCAGCAACACAGCGGGCGGCTCTCCATGGGAGACCCAGTACTTC; CDR3: CASSNTAGGSPWETQYF
J: TRBJ2-1; V: TRBV29-1; D: TRBD2; DNA: TGCAGCGTGATGAGCGGGGGGAACCACAATGAGCAGTTCTTC; CDR3: CSVMSGGNHNEQFF
J: TRBJ2-5; V: TRBV5-6; D: TRBD1; DNA: TGTGCCAGCAGCCAGACAGGGGGTTGGGAGACCCAGTACTTC; CDR3: CASSQTGGWETQYF
J: TRBJ2-1; V: TRBV27; D: .; DNA: TGTGCCACTACGGATTACAATGAGCAGTTCTTC; CDR3: CATTDYNEQFF
J: TRBJ2-7; V: TRBV18; D: TRBD2; DNA: TGTGCCAGCTCACCACCCCTAGCGGGGGGCTACGAGCAGTACTTC; CDR3: CASSPPLAGGYEQYF
J: TRBJ1-5; V: TRBV4-1; D: TRBD1; DNA: TGCGCCAGCTCGGGACAGGGAAACCAGCCCCAGCATTTT; CDR3: CASSGQGNQPQHF
J: TRBJ2-7; V: TRBV30; D: .; DNA: TGTGCCTGGAGGGGAGGACAGACCTATTACGAGCAGTACTTC; CDR3: CAWRGGQTYYEQYF
J: TRBJ1-1; V: TRBV4-1; D: .; DNA: TGCGCCAGCAGCCAAGATTCGGTGGGGAGCACTGAAGCTTTCTTT; CDR3: CASSQDSVGSTEAFF
J: TRBJ2-7; V: TRBV27; D: .; DNA: TGTGCCAGCAGTTCCGGCAGGGTCTACGAGCAGTACTTC; CDR3: CASSSGRVYEQYF
J: TRBJ1-1; V: TRBV4-1; D: .; DNA: TGCGCCAGCAGCCTAACCCCGGCTGGCGGGAGGAACACTGAAGCTTTCTTT; CDR3: CASSLTPAGGRNTEAFF
J: TRBJ2-1; V: TRBV9; D: .; DNA: TGTGCCAGCAGCGTAGCTGGGGGGGCCCTAAGCTCCTACAATGAGCAGTTCTTC; CDR3: CASSVAGGALSSYNEQFF
J: TRBJ2-5; V: TRBV7-9; D: TRBD2; DNA: TGTGCCAGCAGCTTAAGAGCGGGGGGGCCGGAGACCCAGTACTTC; CDR3: CASSLRAGGPETQYF
J: TRBJ1-2; V: TRBV6-6; D: TRBD1; DNA: TGTGCCAGCAGTTACGAAGGGGGCGCAAATGGCTACACCTTC; CDR3: CASSYEGGANGYTF